Shown below are 11 T cell receptor beta chains from a single sample sequenced in a study of shared clonotypes between healthy human individuals. The repertoire was sequenced with immunoSEQ multiplex PCR; TCRdb's copy has only in-frame clones and lacks some. Of approximately 740,000 clones listed, over 90% are singletons. Terminally differentiated effector memory CD45RA+ cells were left out of the naive CD8 fraction, which was CD45RO-negative and positively selected for CCR7. Sequencing used naive CD8+ T cells sorted from blood. All receptors come from a young man in good health.

The chain employs TRBV14 and TRBJ2-7; TRBD1 matches 7 bases. The CDR3 is 14 residues long. The V gene end was trimmed by 4 bases and the J gene end by 4 bases; junction bases not matched to a gene: 7. Germline V gives CDR1 SGHDN, CDR2 FVKESK. Here the CDR3 DNA reads TGTGCCAGCAGCCCGTACAGGGGTACGTACGAGCAGTACTTC. Residues: CASSPYRGTYEQYF. The whole variable domain, remainder taken from reference TRBV14 and TRBJ2-7, is EAGVTQFPSHSVIEKGQTVTLRCDPISGHDNLYWYRRVMGKEIKFLLHFVKESKQDESGMPNNRFLAERTGGTYSTLKVQPAELEDSGVYFCASSPYRGTYEQYFGPGTRLTVT.

The gene calls are TRBV6-1 and TRBJ2-1; D is perhaps TRBD1 (5 bases). The V gene's germline CDR1 is MNHNS and CDR2 SASEGT. Between the trimmed V and J ends, which lost 1 base and 10 bases, there was a span of 17 bases. CDR3 size: 15 residues. CDR3 bases: TGTGCCAGCAGTGAAGTTGGTATAGGGGAACGGGAGCAGTTCTTC. Translating gives CASSEVGIGEREQFF.

The V gene is TRBV6-6, the J gene TRBJ2-7, with no clear D. Trimming took 0 bases from V and 1 from J, leaving 13 bases between them. This CDR3 is 16 amino acids long. Germline V gene lookup returns CDR1 MNHNY and CDR2 SVGAGI (reference sequence). The DNA for the CDR3 is TGTGCCAGCAGTTACTCGTCGGAGCAGCCTTCCTACGAGCAGTACTTC. It translates to CASSYSSEQPSYEQYF.

The CDR3 here is CSVERTRGETQYF. The DNA of the CDR3 is TGCAGCGTTGAAAGGACTAGGGGAGAGACCCAGTACTTC. The chain couples TRBV29-1 to TRBJ2-5, with 7 positions matching TRBD2. CDR3 length equals 13 residues. The junction had 4 bases not matched to a gene; V was cut back by 2 bases and J by 4 bases. Germline loops: CDR1 SQVTM, CDR2 ANQGSEA.

This clone is a singleton in its sample. At one boundary the junction diverges from the germline segment, which might be a read error. The chain carries TRBV9 and TRBJ2-7; 7 bases line up with TRBD1. The CDR3 loop spans 12 amino acids. The germline gives CDR1 SGDLS, CDR2 YYNGEE. The DNA of the CDR3 is TGTGCCAGCAGCGGAGGGCAGGGGGATCGAAGCTTC. Translation: CASSGGQGDRSF.

The chain uses TRBV5-1 and TRBJ2-2; 10 bases match TRBD1. The germline CDR1 and CDR2 sequences are SGHRS and YFSETQ. The CDR3 totals 14 residues. V was clipped by 2 bases and J by 6 bases; unmatched bases: 1. CDR3 coding DNA: TGCGCCAGCAGCTTCGGACAGGGGGCCGGGGAGCTGTTTTTT. Amino acid sequence: CASSFGQGAGELFF. Full variable domain (remainder filled in from reference TRBV5-1 and TRBJ2-2): KAGVTQTPRYLIKTRGQQVTLSCSPISGHRSVSWYQQTPGQGLQFLFEYFSETQRNKGNFPGRFSGRQFSNSRSEMNVSTLELGDSALYLCASSFGQGAGELFFGEGSRLTVL.

This clone was observed a single time. The chain combines TRBV7-9 with TRBJ2-7; perhaps TRBD2 as D (7 bases). V was shortened by 6 bases and J by 4 bases, with 16 bases between the two germline ends. CDR3 length: 14 amino acids. The V gene's germline CDR1 is SEHNR and CDR2 FQNEAQ (reference sequence). Here the CDR3 DNA reads TGTGCCAGCAGGCGGATAGGGGGGGTATACGAGCAGTACTTC. Encoded protein: CASRRIGGVYEQYF.

V usage is TRBV5-1 and J usage is TRBJ2-7, with D perhaps TRBD1 (6 bases). V gave up 4 bases and J gave up 5 bases, with 19 bases separating them. Germline V gene lookup returns CDR1 SGHRS and CDR2 YFSETQ. This CDR3 contains 15 residues. As DNA, the CDR3 is TGCGCCAGCAGCCCGACAGGAACACCGGTCCACGAGCAGTACTTC. Translating gives CASSPTGTPVHEQYF.

This clone was detected once. V is TRBV9 and J is TRBJ2-1, with TRBD1 identical over 9 bases. The CDR3 loop spans 14 amino acids. V lost 0 bases, J lost 7 bases, and 2 bases stayed unmatched. Germline V CDR1 and CDR2: SGDLS, YYNGEE. Here the CDR3 DNA reads TGTGCCAGCAGCGTAGGGACAGGGGTAAATGAGCAGTTCTTC. Translating it yields CASSVGTGVNEQFF.

J is TRBJ1-3 and V is TRBV28; TRBD1 agrees at 7 bases. The V gene end was trimmed by 6 bases and the J gene end by 4 bases; junction bases not matched to a gene: 12. The length of the CDR3 is 16 residues. The germline V gene has CDR1 MDHEN and CDR2 SYDVKM. The DNA of the CDR3 is TGTGCCAGCAGGACCGACCGGGACAGCGACGGAAACACCATATATTTT. It codes for CASRTDRDSDGNTIYF.

V and J are TRBV2 and TRBJ1-3, with D possibly matching TRBD1 (6 bases). The CDR3 spans 14 residues. The germline gives CDR1 SNHLY, CDR2 FYNNEI. The germline V and J ends were trimmed by 8 bases and 0 bases, with 11 bases remaining between them. The CDR3 region has the DNA TGTGCCAGCGAGGGGGAGCACTCTGGAAACACCATATATTTT. Its translation is CASEGEHSGNTIYF.